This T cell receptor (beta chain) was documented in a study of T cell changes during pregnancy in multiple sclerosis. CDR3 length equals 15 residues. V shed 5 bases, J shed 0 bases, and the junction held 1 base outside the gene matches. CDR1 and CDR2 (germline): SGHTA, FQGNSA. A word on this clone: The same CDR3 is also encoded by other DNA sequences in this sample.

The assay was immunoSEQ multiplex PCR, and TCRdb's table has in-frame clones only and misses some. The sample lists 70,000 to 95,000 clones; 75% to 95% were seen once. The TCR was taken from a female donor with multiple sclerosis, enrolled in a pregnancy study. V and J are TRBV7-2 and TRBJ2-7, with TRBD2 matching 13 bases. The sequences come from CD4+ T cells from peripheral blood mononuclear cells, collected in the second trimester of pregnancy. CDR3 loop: CASSRTSGSSYEQYF. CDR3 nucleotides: TGTGCCAGCAGCCGGACTAGCGGGAGCTCCTACGAGCAGTACTTC.